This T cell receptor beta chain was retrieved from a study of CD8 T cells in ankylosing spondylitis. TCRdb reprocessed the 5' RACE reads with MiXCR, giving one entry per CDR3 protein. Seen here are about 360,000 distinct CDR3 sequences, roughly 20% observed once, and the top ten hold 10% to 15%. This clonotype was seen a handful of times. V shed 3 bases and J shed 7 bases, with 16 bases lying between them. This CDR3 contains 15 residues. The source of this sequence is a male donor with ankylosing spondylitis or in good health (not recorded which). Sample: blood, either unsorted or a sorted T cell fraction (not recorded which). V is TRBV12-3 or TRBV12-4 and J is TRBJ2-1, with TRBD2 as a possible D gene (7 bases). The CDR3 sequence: CASSFPGGHGNEQFF. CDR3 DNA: TGTGCCAGCAGTTTCCCGGGGGGCCATGGGAATGAGCAGTTCTTC.